A single sample is the source of the 11 T cell receptor beta chains below, sequenced in a study of blood T cell repertoires in COVID-19. Some clones are missing from TCRdb's copy, which holds only in-frame ones; the method was immunoSEQ multiplex PCR. The table records some 37,000 clones, 86% of them present only once. Sequenced material: peripheral blood. The receptors shown here come from a man aged 45-65 years in a cohort sampled during active COVID-19.

This chain joins TRBV7-3 and TRBJ2-6; D may be TRBD1 (6 bases). The germline V gene encodes CDR1 SGHTA and CDR2 FQGTGA. V was clipped by 5 bases and J by 12 bases, with 17 bases between them. The CDR3 spans 14 residues. CDR3 loop: CASSPYAGVGVLTF. Here the CDR3 DNA reads TGTGCCAGCAGCCCATACGCAGGGGTCGGCGTCCTGACTTTC.

In this sample, this clone turned up a few times. The J gene is TRBJ1-1, the V gene TRBV24-1; 7 bases map to TRBD1. CDR3 size: 13 residues. Per germline, CDR1 KGHDR and CDR2 SFDVKD. Trimming at V came to 4 bases and at J to 6 bases, leaving 4 bases not matched to a gene. CDR3 DNA sequence: TGTGCCACCAGTGACTGGACAGGCCCTGAAGCTTTCTTT. This translates into CATSDWTGPEAFF.

J is TRBJ1-4 and V is TRBV7-2, with TRBD1 as a possible D gene (6 bases). Germline CDR1 and CDR2: SGHTA and FQGNSA. Trimming took 2 bases from V and 4 from J, leaving 14 bases between them. The CDR3 is made up of 16 amino acids. The CDR3, as DNA: TGTGCCAGCAGCTTAAGGGGGTCAACCTTTAATGAAAAACTGTTTTTT. Its protein is CASSLRGSTFNEKLFF.

J is TRBJ1-6 and V is TRBV9, with 10 bases matching TRBD1. The germline V gene encodes CDR1 SGDLS and CDR2 YYNGEE. This CDR3 has 14 residues. V lost 4 bases, J lost 11 bases, and 6 bases stayed unmatched. In nucleotides, the CDR3 is TGTGCCAGCAGCTTATCTGACAGGGGGCCACCCCTCCACTTT. Translation: CASSLSDRGPPLHF. Combining the CDR3 with reference TRBV9 and TRBJ1-6 gives the whole variable domain DSGVTQTPKHLITATGQRVTLRCSPRSGDLSVYWYQQSLDQGLQFLIQYYNGEERAKGNILERFSAQQFPDLHSELNLSSLELGDSALYFCASSLSDRGPPLHFGNGTRLTVT.

This clone was picked up one time. The V call is TRBV5-6, the J call TRBJ2-7, with a possible D match to TRBD1 (5 bases). The CDR3 loop spans 15 amino acids. CDR1 is SGHDT and CDR2 is YYEEEE in the germline V gene. V was cut by 4 bases and J by 4 bases, with 18 bases left in between. The CDR3 bases are TGTGCCAGCAGCCGGGCGCCCCAGGGTGGGTACGAGCAGTACTTC. It encodes CASSRAPQGGYEQYF.

The chain has TRBV19 and TRBJ1-6, with TRBD1 identical over 7 bases. Germline CDR1 reads LNHDA; CDR2 reads SQIVND (reference sequence). The CDR3 totals 16 residues. V lost 6 bases, J lost 4 bases, and 9 bases stayed unmatched. The CDR3 bases are TGTGCCAGTAGGGGAGGACAGGCTTATTATAATTCACCCCTCCACTTT. Encoded protein: CASRGGQAYYNSPLHF.

The rearrangement uses TRBV9 and TRBJ1-5; D ambiguous. CDR3 size: 14 residues. The V end was cut by 4 bases, the J end by 4 bases, with 12 bases between. Germline V CDR1 and CDR2: SGDLS, YYNGEE. The CDR3 loop reads CASSPEADNQPQHF. The DNA of the CDR3 is TGTGCCAGCAGCCCAGAGGCGGATAATCAGCCCCAGCATTTT.

The J gene is TRBJ1-2, the V gene TRBV12-3 or TRBV12-4; a weak D match, TRBD1 (6 bases). The CDR3 runs to 13 residues. Trimming left V 9 bases short and J 8 bases short, with 19 bases between. The CDR3 spells CASWRGAGTGYTF. The DNA for the CDR3 is TGTGCCAGTTGGAGAGGAGCAGGGACAGGCTACACCTTC.

The table lists this clone with a count of one. V gene TRBV7-8 combines with J gene TRBJ2-1, with a possible D match to TRBD1 (6 bases). Germline-derived CDR1 and CDR2 are SGHVS and FQNEAQ. Trimming removed 4 bases from V and 7 bases from J, with 14 bases in between. The CDR3 has 14 residues. CDR3 nucleotide sequence: TGTGCCAGCAGCTCCGGGACACCCCAGAATGAGCAGTTCTTC. It yields the protein CASSSGTPQNEQFF.

V and J are TRBV7-2 and TRBJ2-7, with D unresolved. The CDR3 runs 13 residues. Looked up from germline, CDR1 is SGHTA and CDR2 is FQGNSA. Trimming shortened V by 1 base and J by 3 bases, and 7 bases separated the two germline ends. As DNA, the CDR3 is TGTGCCAGCAGCTTAGGAACAGTCTACGAGCAGTACTTC. It encodes CASSLGTVYEQYF.

The genes are TRBV13 and TRBJ2-7, with 8 bases lining up with TRBD1. CDR1 PRHDT and CDR2 FYEKMQ come from the germline V gene (reference sequence). The CDR3 is made up of 13 amino acids. Trimming at V came to 6 bases and at J to 7 bases, leaving 8 bases not matched to a gene. The CDR3 bases are TGTGCCAGCAGAGGGACAGGTCGGATGGAGCAGTACTTC. Residues: CASRGTGRMEQYF.